The clone carrying this TCR beta chain has a count of ten or more. The data belong to a study of T-cell reconstitution after alpha-beta-depleted transplantation in children. This CDR3 is built from 15 residues. Germline CDR1 is SEHNR and CDR2 is FQNEAQ (reference sequence). V lost 5 bases, J lost 14 bases, and 22 bases lay in between. Preparation of the TCRbeta library used unique molecular identifiers. TCRdb passed the PCR reads through MiXCR, listing each CDR3 protein once. The sample records 260,000 or so distinct CDR3 sequences, about 12% being singletons. V and J are TRBV7-9 and TRBJ1-6; D might be TRBD1 (6 bases). The starting material was PBMCs from the stem cell graft donor, obtained from the stem cell graft. The source is a human donor who donated a stem cell graft to a child with acute lymphoblastic leukemia. The CDR3 DNA reads as TGTGCCAGCAGCGCCGGGACACCCAACCGTCTGTCCCTCCACTTT. Encoded protein: CASSAGTPNRLSLHF.